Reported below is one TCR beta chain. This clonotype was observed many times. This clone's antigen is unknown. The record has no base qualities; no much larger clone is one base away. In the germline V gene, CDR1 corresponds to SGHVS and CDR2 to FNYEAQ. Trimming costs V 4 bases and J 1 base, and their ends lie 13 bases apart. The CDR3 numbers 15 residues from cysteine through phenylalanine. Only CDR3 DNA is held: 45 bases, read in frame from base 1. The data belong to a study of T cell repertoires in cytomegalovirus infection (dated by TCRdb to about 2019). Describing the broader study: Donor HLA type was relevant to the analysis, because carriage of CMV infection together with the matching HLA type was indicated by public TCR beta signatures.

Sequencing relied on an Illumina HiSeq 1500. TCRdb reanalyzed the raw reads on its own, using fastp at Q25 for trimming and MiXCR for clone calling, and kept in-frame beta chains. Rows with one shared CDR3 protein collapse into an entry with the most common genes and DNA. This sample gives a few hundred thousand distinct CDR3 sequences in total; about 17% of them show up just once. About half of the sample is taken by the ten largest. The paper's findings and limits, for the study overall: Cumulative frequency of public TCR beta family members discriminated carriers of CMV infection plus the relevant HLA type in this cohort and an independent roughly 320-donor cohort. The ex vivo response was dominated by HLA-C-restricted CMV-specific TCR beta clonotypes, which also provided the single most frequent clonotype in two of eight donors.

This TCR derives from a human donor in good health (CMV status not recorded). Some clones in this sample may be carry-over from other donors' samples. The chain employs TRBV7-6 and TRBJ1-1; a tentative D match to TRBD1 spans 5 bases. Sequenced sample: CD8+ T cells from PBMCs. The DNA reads TGTGCCAGCAGCTACCGGGAGGGGAGGAACACTGAAGCTTTCTTT. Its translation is CASSYREGRNTEAFF. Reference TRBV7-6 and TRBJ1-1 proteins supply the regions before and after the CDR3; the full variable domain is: GAGVSQSPRYKVTKRGQDVALRCDPISGHVSLYWYRQALGQGPEFLTYFNYEAQQDKSGLPNDRFSAERPEGSISTLTIQRTEQRDSAMYRCASSYREGRNTEAFFGQGTRLTVV.